The 3 T cell receptor beta chains below come from one sample, sequenced in a study of blood T cell repertoires in COVID-19. The table came from immunoSEQ multiplex PCR; TCRdb's copy has only in-frame clones and leaves some out. The sample contains hundreds of thousands of clones, about nine tenths of which appear only once. The sample was peripheral blood. Source of these receptors: a young woman with active or convalescent COVID-19.

The chain links TRBV19 to TRBJ1-2, with D possibly TRBD1 on 5 matching bases. Deletions cut 0 bases from V and 1 base from J, with 9 bases between. The CDR3 covers 15 residues. The germline CDR1 and CDR2 sequences are LNHDA and SQIVND (reference sequence). The CDR3 sequence: CASSIDLRVNYGYTF. The CDR3 DNA reads as TGTGCCAGTAGTATAGATCTCAGGGTTAACTATGGCTACACCTTC.

This chain joins TRBV5-1 and TRBJ2-7; D is undetermined. Germline loops: CDR1 SGHRS, CDR2 YFSETQ. The germline V and J ends were trimmed by 0 bases and 6 bases, with 10 bases remaining between them. The CDR3 runs 13 residues. Here the CDR3 DNA reads TGCGCCAGCAGCTTGGACATCTTCAGCGAGCAGTACTTC. Amino acid sequence: CASSLDIFSEQYF.

This rearrangement joins TRBV10-3 to TRBJ1-4, with 7 bases lining up with TRBD1. V gave up 2 bases and J gave up 2 bases; unmatched junction bases: 11. The CDR3 spans 18 residues. The V gene's germline CDR1 is ENHRY and CDR2 SYGVKD. CDR3 amino acids: CAISEPKTGTSTNEKLFF. CDR3 nucleotide sequence: TGTGCCATCAGTGAGCCCAAGACAGGGACCAGCACTAATGAAAAACTGTTTTTT.